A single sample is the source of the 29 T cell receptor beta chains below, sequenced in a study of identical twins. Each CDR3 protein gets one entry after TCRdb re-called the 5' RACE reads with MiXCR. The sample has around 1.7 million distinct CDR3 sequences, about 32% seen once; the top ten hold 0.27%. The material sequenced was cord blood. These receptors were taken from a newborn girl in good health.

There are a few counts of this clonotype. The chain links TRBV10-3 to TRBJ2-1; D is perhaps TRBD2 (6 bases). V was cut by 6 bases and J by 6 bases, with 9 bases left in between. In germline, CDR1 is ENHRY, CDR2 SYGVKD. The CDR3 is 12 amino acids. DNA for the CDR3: TGTGCCATCAGGGGGACTGGCAATGAGCAGTTCTTC. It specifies CAIRGTGNEQFF.

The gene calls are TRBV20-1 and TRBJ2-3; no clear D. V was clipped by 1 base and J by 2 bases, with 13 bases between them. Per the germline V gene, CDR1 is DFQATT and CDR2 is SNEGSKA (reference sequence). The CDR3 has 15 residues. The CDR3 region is CSARVGWRTTDTQYF. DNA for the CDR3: TGCAGTGCTAGAGTCGGCTGGCGGACCACAGATACGCAGTATTTT.

The CDR3, as DNA: TGCAGTGCTAGAGCCAGACAGGGTGAAGAAAAACTGTTTTTT. As protein: CSARARQGEEKLFF. The rearrangement links TRBV20-1 to TRBJ1-4; 7 bases are shared with TRBD1. After removal of 1 base from V and 8 bases from J, the junction contained 7 bases not matched to a gene. The germline V gene has CDR1 DFQATT and CDR2 SNEGSKA (reference sequence). The CDR3 length is 14 residues.

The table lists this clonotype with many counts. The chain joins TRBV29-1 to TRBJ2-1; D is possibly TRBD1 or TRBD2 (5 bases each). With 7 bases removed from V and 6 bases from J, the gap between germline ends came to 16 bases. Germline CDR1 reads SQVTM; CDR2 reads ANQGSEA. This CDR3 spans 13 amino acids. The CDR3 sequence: CSATLRGPNEQFF. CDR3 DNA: TGCAGCGCCACGCTCCGGGGCCCCAATGAGCAGTTCTTC.

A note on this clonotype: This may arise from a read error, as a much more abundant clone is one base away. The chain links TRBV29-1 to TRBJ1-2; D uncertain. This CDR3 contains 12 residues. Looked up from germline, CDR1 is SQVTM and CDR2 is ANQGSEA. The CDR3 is CSVAKGKRGYIF. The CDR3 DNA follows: TGCAGCGTTGCAAAAGGGAAGCGTGGCTACATCTTC.

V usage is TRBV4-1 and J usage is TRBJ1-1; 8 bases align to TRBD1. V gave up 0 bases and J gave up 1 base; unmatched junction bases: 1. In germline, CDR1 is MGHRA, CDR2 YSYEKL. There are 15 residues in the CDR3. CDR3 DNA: TGCGCCAGCAGCCAAGATGGGACAGGGAACACTGAAGCTTTCTTT. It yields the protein CASSQDGTGNTEAFF.

The CDR3 DNA reads TGTGCCAGCAGTCCGGACAGGCAAAGGTGGGCTAATGAAAAACTGTTTTTT. Translating it yields CASSPDRQRWANEKLFF. This sequence joins TRBV6-1 and TRBJ1-4; 7 bases fit TRBD1. The CDR3 contains 17 residues. The V gene's germline CDR1 is MNHNS and CDR2 SASEGT. V lost 5 bases, J lost 3 bases, and 12 bases stayed unmatched.

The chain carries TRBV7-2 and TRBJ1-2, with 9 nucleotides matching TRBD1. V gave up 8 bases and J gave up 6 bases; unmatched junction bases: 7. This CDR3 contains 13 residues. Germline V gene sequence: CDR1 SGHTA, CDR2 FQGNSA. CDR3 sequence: CASRDRVNDGYTF. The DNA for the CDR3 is TGTGCCAGCCGGGACAGGGTCAACGATGGCTACACCTTC.

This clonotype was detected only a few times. The CDR3 loop reads CSASRGTSYEQYF. CDR3 in DNA: TGCAGTGCTAGCCGGGGGACCTCCTACGAGCAGTACTTC. The chain employs TRBV20-1 and TRBJ2-7; maybe TRBD2 (6 bases). V lost 3 bases and J lost 0, with 9 bases in between. CDR3 length: 13 residues. The germline V gene has CDR1 DFQATT and CDR2 SNEGSKA (reference sequence).

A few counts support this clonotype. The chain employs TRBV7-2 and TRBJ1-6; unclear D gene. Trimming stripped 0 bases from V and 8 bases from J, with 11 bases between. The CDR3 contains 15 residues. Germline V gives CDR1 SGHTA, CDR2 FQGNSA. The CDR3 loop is CASSLAGGHHSPLHF. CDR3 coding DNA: TGTGCCAGCAGCTTAGCGGGAGGCCATCATTCACCCCTCCACTTT.

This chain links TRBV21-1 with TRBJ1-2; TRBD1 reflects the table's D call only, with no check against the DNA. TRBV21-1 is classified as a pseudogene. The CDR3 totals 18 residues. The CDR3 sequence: CASSKPQGAAGIDYGYTF. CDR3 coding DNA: TGTGCCAGCAGCAAGCCCCAGGGGGCGGCTGGAATCGACTATGGCTACACCTTC.

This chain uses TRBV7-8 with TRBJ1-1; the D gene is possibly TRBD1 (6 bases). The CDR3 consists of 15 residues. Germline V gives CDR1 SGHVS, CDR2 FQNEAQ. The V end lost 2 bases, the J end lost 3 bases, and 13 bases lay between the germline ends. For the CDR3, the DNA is TGTGCCAGCAGCTTAAGGGGGGGGTTGGACACTGAAGCTTTCTTT. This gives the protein CASSLRGGLDTEAFF.

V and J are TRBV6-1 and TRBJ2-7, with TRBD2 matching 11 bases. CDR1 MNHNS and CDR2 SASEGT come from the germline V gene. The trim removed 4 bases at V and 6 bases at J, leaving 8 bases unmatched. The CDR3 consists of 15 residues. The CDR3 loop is CASSVLAGGSGEQYF. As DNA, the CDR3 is TGTGCCAGCAGTGTCCTAGCGGGAGGTTCGGGCGAGCAGTACTTC.

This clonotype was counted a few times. CDR3 loop: CATSDFTRGSTDTQYF. CDR3 sequence (DNA): TGTGCCACCAGTGATTTTACCAGGGGGAGCACAGATACGCAGTATTTT. The chain has TRBV24-1 and TRBJ2-3; TRBD1 matches 7 bases. Trimming took 1 base from V and 0 from J; bases not matched to a gene: 3. The CDR3 has 16 residues. Looked up from germline, CDR1 is KGHDR and CDR2 is SFDVKD.

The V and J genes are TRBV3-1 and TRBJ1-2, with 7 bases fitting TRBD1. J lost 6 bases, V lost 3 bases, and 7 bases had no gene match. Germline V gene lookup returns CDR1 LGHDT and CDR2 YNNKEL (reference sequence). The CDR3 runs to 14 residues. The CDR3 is CASSHPGQVDGYTF. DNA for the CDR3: TGTGCCAGCAGCCACCCCGGACAGGTGGATGGCTACACCTTC. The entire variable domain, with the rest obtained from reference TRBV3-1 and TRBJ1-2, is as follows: DTAVSQTPKYLVTQMGNDKSIKCEQNLGHDTMYWYKQDSKKFLKIMFSYNNKELIINETVPNRFSPKSPDKAHLNLHINSLELGDSAVYFCASSHPGQVDGYTFGSGTRLTVV.

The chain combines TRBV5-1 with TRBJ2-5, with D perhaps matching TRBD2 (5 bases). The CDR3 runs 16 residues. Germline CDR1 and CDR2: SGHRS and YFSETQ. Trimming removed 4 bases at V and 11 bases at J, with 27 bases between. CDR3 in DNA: TGCGCCAGCAGCCGGTACGAACGGAGCGGTCACAATGAGCAGTACTTC. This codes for CASSRYERSGHNEQYF.

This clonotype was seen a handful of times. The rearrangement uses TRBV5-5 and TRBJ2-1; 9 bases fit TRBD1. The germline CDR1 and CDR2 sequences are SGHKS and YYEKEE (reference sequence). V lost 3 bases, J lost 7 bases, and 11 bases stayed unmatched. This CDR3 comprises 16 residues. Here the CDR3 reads CASSSIRDRVLNEQFF. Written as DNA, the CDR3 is TGTGCCAGCAGCTCAATTCGGGACAGGGTTTTAAATGAGCAGTTCTTC.

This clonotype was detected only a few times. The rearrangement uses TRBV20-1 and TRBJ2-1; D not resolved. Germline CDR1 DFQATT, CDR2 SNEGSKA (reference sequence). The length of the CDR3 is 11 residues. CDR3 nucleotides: TGCAGAGGGTTTCGTGGCGATGAGCAGTTCTTC. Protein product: CRGFRGDEQFF.

CDR3 amino acids: CAIYEGMNTEAFF. The CDR3 nucleotides are TGTGCCATCTACGAGGGCATGAACACTGAAGCTTTCTTT. The chain joins TRBV10-3 to TRBJ1-1; no reliable D call. Germline assignment: CDR1 ENHRY and CDR2 SYGVKD. CDR3 length equals 13 residues. Trimming took off 8 bases at V and 0 bases at J, with 10 bases between the two ends.

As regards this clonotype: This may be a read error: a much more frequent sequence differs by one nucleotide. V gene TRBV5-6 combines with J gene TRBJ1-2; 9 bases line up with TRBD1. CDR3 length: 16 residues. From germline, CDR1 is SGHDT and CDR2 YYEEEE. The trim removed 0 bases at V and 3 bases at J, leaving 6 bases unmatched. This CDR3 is CASSLDRTGAYYGYTF. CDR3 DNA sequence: TGTGCCAGCAGCTTGGATAGGACAGGGGCTTACTATGGCTACACCTTC.

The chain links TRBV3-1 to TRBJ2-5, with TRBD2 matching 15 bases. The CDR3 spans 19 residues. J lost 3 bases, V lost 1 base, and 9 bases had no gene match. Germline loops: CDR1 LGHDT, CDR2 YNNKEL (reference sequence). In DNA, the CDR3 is TGTGCCAGCAGCCAAGGGGGGACTAGCGGGGGGCCCATGGAAGAGACCCAGTACTTC. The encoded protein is CASSQGGTSGGPMEETQYF.

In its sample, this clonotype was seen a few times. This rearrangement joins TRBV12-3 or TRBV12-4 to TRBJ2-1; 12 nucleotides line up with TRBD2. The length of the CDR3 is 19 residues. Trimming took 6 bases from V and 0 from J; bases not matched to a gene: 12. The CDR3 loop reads CASRAGGLAGKSSYNEQFF. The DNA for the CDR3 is TGTGCCAGCAGAGCAGGGGGACTAGCGGGTAAAAGCTCCTACAATGAGCAGTTCTTC.

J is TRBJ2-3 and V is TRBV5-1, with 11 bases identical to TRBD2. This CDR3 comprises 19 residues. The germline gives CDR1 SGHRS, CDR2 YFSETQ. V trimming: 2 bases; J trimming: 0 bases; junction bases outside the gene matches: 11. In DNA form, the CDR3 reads TGCGCCAGCAGCTTCCGAGTTAGCGGGAGGGCCGGGAGCACAGATACGCAGTATTTT. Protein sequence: CASSFRVSGRAGSTDTQYF.

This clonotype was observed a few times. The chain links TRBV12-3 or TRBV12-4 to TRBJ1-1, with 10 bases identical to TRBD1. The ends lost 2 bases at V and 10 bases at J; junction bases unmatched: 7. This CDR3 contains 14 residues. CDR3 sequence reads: CASSLRRQGARAFF. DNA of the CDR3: TGTGCCAGCAGTTTAAGGCGACAGGGGGCGAGAGCTTTCTTT.

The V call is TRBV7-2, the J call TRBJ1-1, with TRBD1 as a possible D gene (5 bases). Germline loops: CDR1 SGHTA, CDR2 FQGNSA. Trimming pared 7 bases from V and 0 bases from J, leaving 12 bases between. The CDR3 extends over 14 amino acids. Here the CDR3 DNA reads TGTGCCAGCATCCCCAGGGTCTTGAACACTGAAGCTTTCTTT. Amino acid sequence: CASIPRVLNTEAFF.

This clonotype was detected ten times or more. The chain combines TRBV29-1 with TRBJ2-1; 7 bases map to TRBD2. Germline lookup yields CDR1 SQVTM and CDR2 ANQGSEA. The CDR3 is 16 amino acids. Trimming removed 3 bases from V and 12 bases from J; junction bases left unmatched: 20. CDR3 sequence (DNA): TGCAGCGTTGACCCCATGGGTGTGATAGCGGGTCAATCGCAGTTCTTC. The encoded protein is CSVDPMGVIAGQSQFF.

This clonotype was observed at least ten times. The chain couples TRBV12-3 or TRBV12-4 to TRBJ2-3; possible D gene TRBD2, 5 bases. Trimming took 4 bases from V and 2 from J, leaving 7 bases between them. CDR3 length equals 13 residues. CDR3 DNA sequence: TGTGCCAGCAGTTGGCTAGCCACAGATACGCAGTATTTT. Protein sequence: CASSWLATDTQYF.

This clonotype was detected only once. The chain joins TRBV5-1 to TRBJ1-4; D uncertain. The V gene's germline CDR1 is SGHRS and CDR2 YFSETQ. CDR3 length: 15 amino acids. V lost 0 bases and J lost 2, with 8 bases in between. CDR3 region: CASSLDGRTNEKLFF. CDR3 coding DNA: TGCGCCAGCAGCTTGGATGGGAGGACTAATGAAAAACTGTTTTTT.

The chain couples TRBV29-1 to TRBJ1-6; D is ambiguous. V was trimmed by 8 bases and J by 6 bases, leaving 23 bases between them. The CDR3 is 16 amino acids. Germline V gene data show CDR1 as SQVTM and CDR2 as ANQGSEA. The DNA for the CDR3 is TGCAGCCCCAACCTAACCACAGCGCCGGGTAATTCACCCCTCCACTTT. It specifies CSPNLTTAPGNSPLHF.